The rows below give T cell receptor beta chains drawn from one sample of a study of breast tumors, draining lymph nodes, adjacent tissues. A single record per CDR3 protein comes from TCRdb applying MiXCR to the multiplex PCR reads. This table has roughly 70,000 distinct CDR3 sequences, approximately 45% appearing once. Sequencing was performed on breast tumor tissue. All receptors derive from a female donor with breast cancer. Some clones in this sample may be carry-over from other donors' samples. Each CDR3 is given with its conserved first and last residue. Each record gives: J gene, D gene, V gene, clone size, CDR3 DNA, CDR3 protein. The D gene is left open where the match is weak. The size field is filled for only some rows; it gives once, few, many or a size class.

TRBJ2-2 | - | TRBV7-6 | - | TGTGCCAGCAGCTCCGAATCCACCAAGAACACCGGGGAGCTGTTTTTT | CASSSESTKNTGELFF
TRBJ2-1 | - | TRBV3-2 | - | TGTGCCAGCCTGATTAGCGGGATCAATGAGCAGTTCTTC | CASLISGINEQFF
TRBJ2-5 | - | TRBV5-8 | many | TGTGCCAGCAGCCACCGAGGGGGGGGGACCCAGTACTTC | CASSHRGGGTQYF
TRBJ1-2 | - | TRBV29-1 | - | TGCAGCGACGGGGGCTATGGCTACACCTTC | CSDGGYGYTF
TRBJ1-2 | - | TRBV19 | - | TGTGCCAGTAAGAGGGGGGCCGGGGGCGCCGGCTATGGCTACACCTTC | CASKRGAGGAGYGYTF
TRBJ2-7 | TRBD2 | TRBV5-5 | many | TGTGCCAGCAGCGCTAGGACTAGCGGGAGTTACGAGCAGTACTTC | CASSARTSGSYEQYF
TRBJ2-5 | - | TRBV5-1 | - | TGCGCCAGCAGCTTGCGGGCAGGAGCTCACGAGGCCCAGTACTTC | CASSLRAGAHEAQYF
TRBJ2-5 | - | TRBV15 | - | TGTGCCACCAGCAGAGTTAGGGCCAGGGGTCAAGAGACCCAGTACTTC | CATSRVRARGQETQYF
TRBJ2-1 | - | TRBV10-3 | few | TGTGCCATCAGTGAGCGGGAGAGTGAGCAGTTCTTC | CAISERESEQFF
TRBJ2-1 | - | TRBV20-1 | many | TGCAGTGCTAGAGATATGGATGGTCTAGCCCCCTACAATGAGCAGTTCTTC | CSARDMDGLAPYNEQFF
TRBJ1-2 | - | TRBV7-9 | many | TGTGCCAGCAGCTACAGTGACAACTATGGCTACACCTTC | CASSYSDNYGYTF